The next 13 T cell receptor beta chains were all read from a single sample in a study of blood T cell repertoires in COVID-19. TCRdb keeps only in-frame clones here, not all; method: immunoSEQ multiplex PCR. The sample has around 300,000 clones, around nine tenths seen once. The sample consisted of PBMCs or T cells enriched from blood (not recorded which). Receptor source: a woman under 30 who had recovered from COVID-19.

The chain combines TRBV29-1 with TRBJ1-2; no definite D call. Germline V CDR1 and CDR2: SQVTM, ANQGSEA. Trimming stripped 4 bases from V and 4 bases from J, with 7 bases between. This CDR3 is built from 11 residues. The CDR3 loop is CSVASVYGYTF. The CDR3 DNA sequence: TGCAGCGTTGCCAGTGTCTATGGCTACACCTTC.

This clone was seen just once. This chain uses TRBV29-1 with TRBJ2-7; D might be TRBD1 (5 bases). CDR1 and CDR2 (germline): SQVTM, ANQGSEA. The CDR3 has 13 residues. V lost 0 bases and J 3 bases, leaving 9 bases between the germline ends. CDR3 residues: CSVEEGADYEQYF. The CDR3 DNA is TGCAGCGTTGAAGAAGGGGCAGACTACGAGCAGTACTTC.

The chain recombines TRBV28 with TRBJ2-7; 9 bases fit TRBD1. The V and J ends lost 8 bases and 3 bases, in that order; junction bases with no gene match: 5. The length of the CDR3 is 13 residues. Germline values: CDR1 MDHEN, CDR2 SYDVKM. CDR3 nucleotides: TGTGCCAGCTGCGAGACAGGGGGCTACGAGCAGTACTTC. Amino acids: CASCETGGYEQYF. Using reference TRBV28 and TRBJ2-7 for the parts outside the CDR3, the full variable domain is DVKVTQSSRYLVKRTGEKVFLECVQDMDHENMFWYRQDPGLGLRLIYFSYDVKMKEKGDIPEGYSVSREKKERFSLILESASTNQTSMYLCASCETGGYEQYFGPGTRLTVT.

The gene calls are TRBV19 and TRBJ2-5, with 14 bases identical to TRBD2. In germline, CDR1 is LNHDA, CDR2 SQIVND (reference sequence). The CDR3 has 21 residues. Losses at the gene ends were 4 bases for V and 3 bases for J; bases not matched to a gene: 19. CDR3 bases: TGTGCCAGTAGTACGAAAGGGATCGGACTAGCGGGAGGAGGGGGCAAAGAGACCCAGTACTTC. It codes for CASSTKGIGLAGGGGKETQYF.

V usage is TRBV6-6 and J usage is TRBJ2-3, with TRBD2 matching over 7 bases. V was clipped by 6 bases and J by 6 bases; unmatched bases: 12. CDR1 is MNHNY, CDR2 SVGAGI, per germline (reference sequence). This CDR3 has 15 residues. The CDR3 DNA reads as TGTGCCAGCAGCAAACAGTCTAGCGGAGCTGATACGCAGTATTTT. This sequence encodes CASSKQSSGADTQYF.

The J gene is TRBJ2-1, the V gene TRBV5-1; no reliable D call. V was trimmed by 4 bases and J by 7 bases, leaving 15 bases between them. Germline loops: CDR1 SGHRS, CDR2 YFSETQ. This CDR3 is 14 amino acids long. CDR3 bases: TGCGCCAGCAGCCCCGTCCAGACTTGGAATGAGCAGTTCTTC. Translation: CASSPVQTWNEQFF.

V gene TRBV7-2 combines with J gene TRBJ1-4; D call uncertain. The germline V gene encodes CDR1 SGHTA and CDR2 FQGNSA. This CDR3 spans 16 amino acids. V lost 1 base to trimming and J lost 7 bases, with 16 bases between them. CDR3 in amino acids: CASSLGPNQRSEKLFF. The DNA for the CDR3 is TGTGCCAGCAGCTTAGGGCCGAATCAACGGAGTGAAAAACTGTTTTTT.

The genes are TRBV5-8 and TRBJ1-6; 8 bases map to TRBD1. The CDR3 spans 15 residues. Germline values: CDR1 SGHTS, CDR2 YDEGEE. With 7 bases clipped from V and 5 bases from J, the junction kept 8 bases outside the gene matches. The CDR3 here is CASGSDRVHNSPLHF. Here the CDR3 DNA reads TGTGCCAGCGGTTCGGACAGGGTCCATAATTCACCCCTCCACTTT.

V is TRBV5-1 and J is TRBJ1-1; the D is unclear. The germline gives CDR1 SGHRS, CDR2 YFSETQ. The CDR3 consists of 13 residues. Trimming shortened V by 0 bases and J by 5 bases, and 8 bases separated the two germline ends. The DNA for the CDR3 is TGCGCCAGCAGCTTGGGACCGGGGACTGAAGCTTTCTTT. Translating it yields CASSLGPGTEAFF.

The CDR3 region is CSVVGLADEQYF. In DNA form, the CDR3 reads TGCAGCGTTGTAGGACTAGCAGACGAGCAGTACTTC. J is TRBJ2-7 and V is TRBV29-1; 8 nucleotides line up with TRBD2. Germline lookup yields CDR1 SQVTM and CDR2 ANQGSEA. The CDR3 has 12 amino acids. The J segment lost 5 bases and the V segment lost 4 bases, leaving 4 bases of the junction unmatched.

The chain couples TRBV27 to TRBJ2-7, with D tentatively TRBD1 (6 bases). This CDR3 has 16 residues. Germline CDR1 MNHEY, CDR2 SMNVEV (reference sequence). V was pared by 0 bases and J by 0 bases, with 12 bases between. In nucleotides, the CDR3 is TGTGCCAGCAGTTTATCGACAGGACCCTACTCCTACGAGCAGTACTTC. Residues: CASSLSTGPYSYEQYF.

This clone has only one observation. The chain is built from TRBV6-5 and TRBJ2-1; 7 bases map to TRBD1. Trimming at V came to 0 bases and at J to 5 bases, leaving 4 bases not matched to a gene. The germline V gene encodes CDR1 MNHEY and CDR2 SVGAGI. This CDR3 has 15 residues. DNA of the CDR3: TGTGCCAGCAGTTACTCGGGACAGTGGGACAATGAGCAGTTCTTC. Amino acids: CASSYSGQWDNEQFF.

CDR3 sequence: CAWSVRLGGLTGGYTF. CDR3 nucleotide sequence: TGTGCCTGGAGTGTACGTCTGGGGGGGTTAACTGGAGGCTACACCTTC. The chain links TRBV30 to TRBJ1-2; possible D gene TRBD1, 5 bases. V lost 0 bases and J lost 8, with 22 bases in between. The length of the CDR3 is 16 residues. The germline CDR1 and CDR2 sequences are GTSNPN and SVGIG (reference sequence).